This T cell receptor beta chain was recovered during a study of blood T cell repertoires in COVID-19. Study at large: Sites in the United States, Italy and Spain provided acute and convalescent COVID-19 samples. T cells, B-cell-depleted T cells, or PBMCs provided the cDNA or gDNA that served as material.

In the authors' methods: Amplification from reference gene primers served as the basis for estimated nucleated cell counts. Profiling relied on immunoSEQ multiplex PCR, and the TCRdb table lists in-frame clones only, not all of them. V, J and clone size were drawn from that table, and D and trimming were deduced from the DNA. The sample holds around 200,000 clones; 83% are singletons and the top ten take roughly 2.5%. The CDR3 loop spans 16 amino acids. Trimming cost V 5 bases and J 0 bases, with 15 bases left between them. Germline lookup yields CDR1 LGHNA and CDR2 YNFKEQ. The origin of this receptor is a woman between 40 and 55 years old with active or convalescent COVID-19. The V call is TRBV4-2, the J call TRBJ2-3; D is perhaps TRBD2 (6 bases). Sequencing input: peripheral blood. The CDR3 sequence: CASSERLATSTDTQYF. The CDR3 DNA sequence: TGTGCCAGCAGCGAAAGGCTAGCGACTAGCACAGATACGCAGTATTTT.